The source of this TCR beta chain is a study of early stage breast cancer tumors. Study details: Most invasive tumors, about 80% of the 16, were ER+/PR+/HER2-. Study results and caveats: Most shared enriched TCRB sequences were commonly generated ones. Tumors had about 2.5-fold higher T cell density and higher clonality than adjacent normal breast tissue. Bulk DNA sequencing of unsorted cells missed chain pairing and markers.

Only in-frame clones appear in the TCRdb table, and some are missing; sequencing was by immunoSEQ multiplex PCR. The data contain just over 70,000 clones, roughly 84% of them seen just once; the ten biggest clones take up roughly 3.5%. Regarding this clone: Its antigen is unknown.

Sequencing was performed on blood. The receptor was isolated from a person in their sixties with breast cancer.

CDR3 DNA: TGCGCCAGCAGCCAAGATATCCGGGACAGTAACCGCCAAGAGACCCAGTACTTC. Its protein is CASSQDIRDSNRQETQYF. V is TRBV4-1 and J is TRBJ2-5; 7 bases agree with TRBD1. Trimming at V came to 0 bases and at J to 1 base, leaving 11 bases not matched to a gene. CDR1 is MGHRA, CDR2 YSYEKL, per germline. CDR3 length equals 18 residues.